Listed below are T cell receptor beta chains from one sample, sequenced in a study of T cell repertoires in cytomegalovirus infection. MiXCR, run by TCRdb on the reads, gives a single entry per CDR3 protein. The table includes roughly 140,000 distinct CDR3 sequences, around 24% detected once. The sample taken for sequencing was PBMCs. The source is a human donor in good health (CMV status not recorded). Some clones in this sample may be carry-over from other donors' samples. Each CDR3 is given with its conserved first and last residue. The order of the fields is D gene, clone size, V gene, CDR3 length, J gene, CDR3 DNA, CDR3 protein. The D gene is left open where the match is weak. Part of the rows lack a size; the others show once, few, many or a class for expanded clones.

>TRBD1|few|TRBV11-2|16|TRBJ1-4
TGTGCCAGCAGCTGGGGGACCGGGACAGGGGGACAAAAACTGTTTTTT
CASSWGTGTGGQKLFF
>NA|many|TRBV12-5|14|TRBJ1-1
TGTGCTAGTGGACCCAATCCCTGGGGCACTGAAGCTTTCTTT
CASGPNPWGTEAFF
>NA|many|TRBV7-8|11|TRBJ2-5
TGTGCCAGCCGGAGGGAGGAGACCCAGTACTTC
CASRREETQYF
>TRBD2|many|TRBV7-2|15|TRBJ2-1
TGTGCCAGCAGTCCTACTTGGGGGGGACGAAATGAGCAGTTCTTC
CASSPTWGGRNEQFF
>NA|NA|TRBV14|14|TRBJ1-1
TGTGCCAGCAGCTCAGGGCGCTGGGACACTGAAGCTTTCTTT
CASSSGRWDTEAFF
>NA|few|TRBV18|14|TRBJ2-5
TGTGCCAGCTCACCCGGACAGAGCCAAGAGACCCAGTACTTC
CASSPGQSQETQYF
>TRBD1|few|TRBV6-2/TRBV6-3|15|TRBJ1-5
TGTGCCAGCAGTGGCTCGGGACAGCTCAATCAGCCCCAGCATTTT
CASSGSGQLNQPQHF
>NA|NA|TRBV25-1|15|TRBJ1-6
TGTGCCAGCAGTGAATATGGAGTTTATAATTCACCCCTCCACTTT
CASSEYGVYNSPLHF
>TRBD2|NA|TRBV4-1|16|TRBJ2-5
TGCGCCAGCAGCCAGTTTAGCGGGGGGATCCAAGAGACCCAGTCCTTC
CASSQFSGGIQETQSF
>NA|many|TRBV7-9|12|TRBJ1-6
TGTGCCAGCAGCTTAGACGAAGCACCCCTCCACTTT
CASSLDEAPLHF
>NA|few|TRBV20-1|15|TRBJ1-5
TGCAGTGCCCCCGCCGTCGGGGGAGGTAACCAGCCCCAGCATTTT
CSAPAVGGGNQPQHF
>TRBD2|few|TRBV5-1|15|TRBJ2-7
TGCGCCAGCAGGTCCGGGGGGGCCGGAGTCTACGAGCAGTACTTC
CASRSGGAGVYEQYF
>NA|few|TRBV2|12|TRBJ2-3
TGTGCCAGCAGGCGGATGATTGATACGCAGTATTTT
CASRRMIDTQYF
>NA|NA|TRBV7-2|17|TRBJ1-2
TGTGCCAGCAGCTTAGCCCTTACAGGGAGGTACGGTGGTGGCCACACCTTC
CASSLALTGRYGGGHTF
>TRBD1|NA|TRBV2|14|TRBJ1-1
TGTGCCAGCAGCAAGGGACAGGGGAGCACTGAAGCTTTCTTT
CASSKGQGSTEAFF
>NA|NA|TRBV12-5|13|TRBJ2-1
TGTGCTAGTGGCCCTCAAAGGATCCTGGGCCCGTTCTTC
CASGPQRILGPFF
>NA|NA|TRBV7-9|15|TRBJ1-4
TGTGCCAGCATACCCAGTGCGACCACGGATGAAAAACTGTTTTTT
CASIPSATTDEKLFF
>TRBD1|NA|TRBV5-4|16|TRBJ2-2
TGTGCCAGCAGCTTGGGCGACAGGGTGAGGACCGGGGAGCTGTTTTTT
CASSLGDRVRTGELFF
>NA|many|TRBV28|17|TRBJ2-3
TGTGCCAGCAGAATCCGGGACATAAGGGGAGACACAGATACGCAGTATTTT
CASRIRDIRGDTDTQYF
>TRBD1|NA|TRBV19|15|TRBJ2-1
TGTGCCAGTAGTATGGGACAGATTTCCTACAATGAGCAGTTCTTC
CASSMGQISYNEQFF
>TRBD2|many|TRBV28|15|TRBJ2-7
TGTGCCAGCAGACCCGGGGCGGGGGAATCCTACGAGCAGTACTTC
CASRPGAGESYEQYF
>NA|few|TRBV6-1|15|TRBJ1-3
TGTGCCAGCAGTATGTCCGTCTCCTCTGGAAACACCATATATTTT
CASSMSVSSGNTIYF
>TRBD2|many|TRBV7-2|17|TRBJ2-7
TGTGCCAGCAGCTTAGCGTGGAGCGGGAGGGCCTTTCACGAGCAGTACTTC
CASSLAWSGRAFHEQYF
>NA|once|TRBV2|14|TRBJ2-7
TGTGCCAGCAGTGGATCGGGGCAGGGGTACGAGCAGTACTTC
CASSGSGQGYEQYF
>TRBD2|few|TRBV6-2/TRBV6-3|15|TRBJ2-1
TGTGCCAGCAGTGTCACGGGACTAGCTATCAATGAGCAGTTCTTC
CASSVTGLAINEQFF
>NA|NA|TRBV15|14|TRBJ1-1
TGTGCCACCTTCGGGGGGGGTAGGGACACTGAAGCTTTCTTT
CATFGGGRDTEAFF
>TRBD1|NA|TRBV7-8|14|TRBJ2-7
TGTGCCAGCAGCTCGACAGGGAACTTCTACGAGCAGTACTTC
CASSSTGNFYEQYF
>NA|once|TRBV5-1|15|TRBJ2-1
TGCGCCAGCACCCAAGACGAGGTCTCCTACAATGAGCAGTTCTTC
CASTQDEVSYNEQFF
>TRBD1|few|TRBV28|13|TRBJ1-5
TGTGCCAGCATCTCGGACAGGGAACAGCCCCAGCATTTT
CASISDREQPQHF
>NA|NA|TRBV5-1|15|TRBJ1-1
TGCGCCAGCAGCTTGGGGGGCAGGGAAGGGACTGAAGCTTTCTTT
CASSLGGREGTEAFF
>TRBD1|many|TRBV7-2|14|TRBJ1-1
TGTGCCAGCAGCTTAGGACAGGGGGCAACTGAAGCTTTCTTT
CASSLGQGATEAFF
>TRBD2|few|TRBV7-2|16|TRBJ2-3
TGTGCCAGCAGCTTAGCAGTAGCGGGAGGTACAGATACGCAGTATTTT
CASSLAVAGGTDTQYF
>NA|NA|TRBV6-5|13|TRBJ2-2
TGTGCCAGCAGGGCTCGACAGGTCGGGGAGCTGTTTTTT
CASRARQVGELFF
>NA|NA|TRBV7-2|13|TRBJ1-5
TGTGCCAGCAGCACCAGACAGAATCAGCCCCAGCATTTT
CASSTRQNQPQHF
>NA|few|TRBV7-6|17|TRBJ2-7
TGTGCCAGCAGCTTAGGGGTCGGGTCGTCTAGCTCCTACGAGCAGTACTTC
CASSLGVGSSSSYEQYF
>NA|many|TRBV12-3/TRBV12-4|17|TRBJ2-3
TGTGCCAGCAAGACGCTAGGCATTGTGGGTCTCACAGATACGCAGTATTTT
CASKTLGIVGLTDTQYF
>TRBD1|many|TRBV12-3/TRBV12-4|14|TRBJ1-6
TGTGCCAGCAATGAAGACAGGGGTAATTCACCCCTCCACTTT
CASNEDRGNSPLHF
>NA|NA|TRBV20-1|14|TRBJ1-3
TGCAGTGCTAGTCGGGGCCACTCTGGAAACACCATATATTTT
CSASRGHSGNTIYF
>TRBD1|NA|TRBV4-1|13|TRBJ2-7
TGCGCCAGCAGCCAAGGACAGGGGTGGGAGCAGTACTTC
CASSQGQGWEQYF
>TRBD2|many|TRBV14|16|TRBJ2-1
TGTGCCAGCAGCCCCCTTACTAGCGGGACCTACAATGAGCAGTTCTTC
CASSPLTSGTYNEQFF
>NA|few|TRBV28|15|TRBJ2-7
TGTGCCAGCAGTTTCGGCCCAGCGCTCTCCTACGAGCAGTACTTC
CASSFGPALSYEQYF